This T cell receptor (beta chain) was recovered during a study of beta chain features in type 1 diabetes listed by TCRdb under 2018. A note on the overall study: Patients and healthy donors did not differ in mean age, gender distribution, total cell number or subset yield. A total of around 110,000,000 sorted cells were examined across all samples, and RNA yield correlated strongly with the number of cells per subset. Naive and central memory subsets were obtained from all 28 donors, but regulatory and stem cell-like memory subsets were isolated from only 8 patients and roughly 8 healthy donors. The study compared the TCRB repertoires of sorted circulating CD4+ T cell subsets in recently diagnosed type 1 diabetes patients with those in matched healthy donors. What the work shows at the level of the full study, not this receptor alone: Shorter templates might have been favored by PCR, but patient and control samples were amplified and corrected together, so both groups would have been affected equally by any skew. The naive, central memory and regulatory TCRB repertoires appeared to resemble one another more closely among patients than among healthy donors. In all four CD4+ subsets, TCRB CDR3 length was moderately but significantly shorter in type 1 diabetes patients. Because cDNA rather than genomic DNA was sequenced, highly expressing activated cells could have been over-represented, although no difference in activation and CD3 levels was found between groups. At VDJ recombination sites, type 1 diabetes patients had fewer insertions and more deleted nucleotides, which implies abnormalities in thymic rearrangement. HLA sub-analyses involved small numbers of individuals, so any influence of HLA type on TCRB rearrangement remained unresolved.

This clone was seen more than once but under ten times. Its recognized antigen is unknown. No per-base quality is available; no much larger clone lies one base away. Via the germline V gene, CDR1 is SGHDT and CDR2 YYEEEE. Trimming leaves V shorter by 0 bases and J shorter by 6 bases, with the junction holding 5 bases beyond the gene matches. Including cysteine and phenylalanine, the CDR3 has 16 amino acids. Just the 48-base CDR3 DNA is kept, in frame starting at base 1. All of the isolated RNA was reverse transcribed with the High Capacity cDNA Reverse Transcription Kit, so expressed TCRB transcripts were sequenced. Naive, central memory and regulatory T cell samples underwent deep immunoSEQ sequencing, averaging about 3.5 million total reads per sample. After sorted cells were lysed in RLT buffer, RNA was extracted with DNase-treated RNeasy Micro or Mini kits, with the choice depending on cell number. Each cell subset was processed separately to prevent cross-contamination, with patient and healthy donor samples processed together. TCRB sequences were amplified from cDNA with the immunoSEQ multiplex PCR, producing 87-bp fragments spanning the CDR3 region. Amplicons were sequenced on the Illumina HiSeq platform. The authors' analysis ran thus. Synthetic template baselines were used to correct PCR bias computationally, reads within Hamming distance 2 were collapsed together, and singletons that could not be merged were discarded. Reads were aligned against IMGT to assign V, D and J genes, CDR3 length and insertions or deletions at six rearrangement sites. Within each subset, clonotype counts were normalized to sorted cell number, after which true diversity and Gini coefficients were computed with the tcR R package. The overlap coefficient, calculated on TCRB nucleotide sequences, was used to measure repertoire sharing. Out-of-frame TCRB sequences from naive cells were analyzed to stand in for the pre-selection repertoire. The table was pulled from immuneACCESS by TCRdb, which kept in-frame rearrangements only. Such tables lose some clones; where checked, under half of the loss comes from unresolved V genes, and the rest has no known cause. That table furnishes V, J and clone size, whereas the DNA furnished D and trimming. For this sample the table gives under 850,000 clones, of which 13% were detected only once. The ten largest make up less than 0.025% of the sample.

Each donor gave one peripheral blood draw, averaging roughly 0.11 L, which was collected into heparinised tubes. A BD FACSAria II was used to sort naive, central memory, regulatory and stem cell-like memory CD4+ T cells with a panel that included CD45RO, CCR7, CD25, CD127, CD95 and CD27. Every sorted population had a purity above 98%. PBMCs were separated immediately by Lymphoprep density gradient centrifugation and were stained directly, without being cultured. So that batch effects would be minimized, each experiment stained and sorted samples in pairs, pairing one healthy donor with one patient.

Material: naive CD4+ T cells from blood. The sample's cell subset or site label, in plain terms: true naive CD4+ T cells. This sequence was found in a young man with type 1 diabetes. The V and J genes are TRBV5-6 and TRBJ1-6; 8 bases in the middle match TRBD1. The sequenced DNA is TGTGCCAGCAGCTTGGCACCGGACAGGGTTAATTCACCCCTCCACTTT. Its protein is CASSLAPDRVNSPLHF. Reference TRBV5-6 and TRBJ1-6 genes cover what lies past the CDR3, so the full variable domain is DAGVTQSPTHLIKTRGQQVTLRCSPKSGHDTVSWYQQALGQGPQFIFQYYEEEERQRGNFPDRFSGHQFPNYSSELNVNALLLGDSALYLCASSLAPDRVNSPLHFGNGTRLTVT.